The clone carrying this T cell receptor beta chain turned up a few times. Its cognate antigen is unknown. The ends were cut back, 0 bases at V and 6 bases at J, with 13 bases in the middle. This CDR3 spans 14 amino acids. Germline V gene data show CDR1 as SGHNT and CDR2 as YYREEE (reference sequence). This entry is derived from a study of T cell responses to AZD1222 COVID-19 vaccine. Regarding the study as a whole: Following two doses of AZD1222, Spike-specific TCR breadth and depth rose. Clonal diversity may have been underestimated in mostly white British donors. Spike was spanned by vaccine-associated CD4 TCRs, with dominance at 160-218 and 743-854. Among those given AZD1222, only five or six were seropositive at baseline.

Some clones are missing from TCRdb's copy, which holds only in-frame ones; the method was immunoSEQ multiplex PCR. The sample shows over 100,000 clones, about 83% of them seen only once. The origin of this receptor is an adult in good health. The genes are TRBV5-4 and TRBJ2-7; no reliable D call. The source material was peripheral blood, sampled on day 0 of AZD1222 vaccination. Here the CDR3 reads CASSLGRDRREQYF. DNA for the CDR3: TGTGCCAGCAGCTTGGGGAGAGACCGGCGCGAGCAGTACTTC.